Listed below are T cell receptor beta chains from one sample, sequenced in a study of lymphopenia after photon versus proton radiotherapy. Sequencing used immunoSEQ multiplex PCR; TCRdb keeps in-frame clones, though not all of them. The sample shows some 44,000 clones, about 83% of them seen only once. Sequencing was performed on peripheral blood, taken from a patient treated with proton-based radiotherapy. The receptor source for this set is a woman in her seventies with pancreatic cancer. The CDR3 runs from the conserved cysteine through the conserved F or W. D genes are given only for firm matches. Only part of the rows carry a size: once, few, many, or a class if the clone is expanded.

d_call,j_call,clone_size,v_call,cdr3_nt,cdr3_aa
.,TRBJ2-7,.,TRBV28,TGTGCCAGCAGTTTTTGGTTAGGGCACAAGGAGCAGTACTTC,CASSFWLGHKEQYF
.,TRBJ2-1,.,TRBV7-9,TGTGCCAGCAGCTTAGCCGGGAGCTCCTACAATGAGCAGTTCTTC,CASSLAGSSYNEQFF
TRBD1,TRBJ1-1,.,TRBV28,TGTGCCAGCAGTTTATACGGGACAGGGGGGCGAGCTTTCTTT,CASSLYGTGGRAFF
.,TRBJ1-1,.,TRBV5-4,TGTGCCAGCAGCCCGGTAGAAAGGGTAAGAACTGAAGCTTTCTTT,CASSPVERVRTEAFF
TRBD2,TRBJ2-7,.,TRBV11-2,TGTGCCAGCAGCTTAGGGAGCGGGAGCATATACCGCGAGCAGTACTTC,CASSLGSGSIYREQYF
TRBD2,TRBJ2-7,.,TRBV6-5,TGTGCCAGCAGTTTCGGCGGGAGCCGCTACGAGCAGTACTTC,CASSFGGSRYEQYF
.,TRBJ1-1,once,TRBV28,TGTGCCAGCAGTTTAAGGAGACTACATCGGAACACTGAAGCTTTCTTT,CASSLRRLHRNTEAFF
.,TRBJ2-5,.,TRBV7-7,TGTGCTAGCAGCCGACCCCCTAGCACCCTCGGGGAGACCCAGTACTTC,CASSRPPSTLGETQYF
TRBD1,TRBJ2-5,.,TRBV5-1,TGCGCCAGCAGAGCCCCGGGACAGAAAAACCAAGAGACCCAGTACTTC,CASRAPGQKNQETQYF
TRBD2,TRBJ2-5,.,TRBV4-1,TGCGCCAGCAGCCAAGATCTTGGACTAGCGGGAGGGCAAGAGACCCAGTACTTC,CASSQDLGLAGGQETQYF
.,TRBJ2-7,.,TRBV6-5,TGTGCCAGCAAACTGATGGGGGACGTCGGCGAGCAGTACTTC,CASKLMGDVGEQYF
.,TRBJ1-1,once,TRBV21-1,TGTGCCAGCAGCAATAACGGCGACAGCCACAGTAACGACACTGAAGCTTTCTTT,CASSNNGDSHSNDTEAFF
TRBD1,TRBJ1-1,.,TRBV5-4,TGTGCCAGCAGCCCCCGGGACAGGGGGCTGAGCACTGAAGCTTTCTTT,CASSPRDRGLSTEAFF
.,TRBJ2-7,.,TRBV28,TGTGCCAGCAGCCCAGGACGGATTGATCCCCCCACTCCCTACGAGCAGTACTTC,CASSPGRIDPPTPYEQYF
TRBD2,TRBJ2-3,.,TRBV19,TGTGCCAGTAGTAGCAGAGCGGGGACTAGCACAGATACGCAGTATTTT,CASSSRAGTSTDTQYF
TRBD1,TRBJ1-1,.,TRBV28,TGTGCCAGCAGGCCCCAGACAGGGGAAGCTTTCTTT,CASRPQTGEAFF
TRBD2,TRBJ2-1,.,TRBV5-4,TGTGCCAGCAGGGGGAAGCGGGAGGGCTACAATGAGCAGTTCTTC,CASRGKREGYNEQFF
.,TRBJ1-1,.,TRBV11-2,TGTGCCAGCAGCTTAAAAGTGAACACTGAAGCTTTCTTT,CASSLKVNTEAFF
.,TRBJ1-1,.,TRBV27,TGTGCCAGCAGCTTCTACGGGGGGCGTATGAACACTGAAGCTTTCTTT,CASSFYGGRMNTEAFF
TRBD1,TRBJ2-1,.,TRBV5-1,TGCGCCAGCAGCTTTGGGACAGGTACTACCAATGAGCAGTTCTTC,CASSFGTGTTNEQFF
.,TRBJ1-1,once,TRBV19,TGTGCCAGTAGTTTCACGTTTGACAACAAGAACACTGAAGCTTTCTTT,CASSFTFDNKNTEAFF
.,TRBJ2-1,.,TRBV6-5,TGTGCCAGCAGGGGGAGCTCCTACAATGAGCAGTTCTTC,CASRGSSYNEQFF
TRBD1,TRBJ2-7,.,TRBV27,TGTGCCACCGGGGGACAGGGGGTGGGCGGGAGTCAATACGAGCAGTACTTC,CATGGQGVGGSQYEQYF
TRBD2,TRBJ2-3,.,TRBV30,TGTGCCTGGAGTGCGACTAGCGGACCTGTGGATACGCAGTATTTT,CAWSATSGPVDTQYF
TRBD1,TRBJ1-2,.,TRBV28,TGTGCCGGCGGGGACAGGGACTATGGCTACACCTTC,CAGGDRDYGYTF
TRBD1,TRBJ2-1,.,TRBV6-6,TGTGCCAGCACACAAACAGGGGTTACCTACAATGAGCAGTTCTTC,CASTQTGVTYNEQFF
.,TRBJ2-7,.,TRBV21-1,TGTGCCAGCATCATCCCACTAGCGGGAGGGCCTCGGGAGCAGTACTTC,CASIIPLAGGPREQYF